The 16 T cell receptor beta chains below all came from one sample that was sequenced in a study of blood T cell repertoires in COVID-19. Data came from immunoSEQ multiplex PCR; TCRdb stores just in-frame clones and leaves some out. Among 450,000 or so clones, 80% to 90% were seen once, and the ten largest hold about 0.91%. The sample taken for sequencing was peripheral blood. These receptors were collected from a man in his late teens or twenties with COVID-19, enrolled during active disease.

The chain is built from TRBV6-5 and TRBJ2-7, with 9 positions matching TRBD1. V was clipped by 7 bases and J by 4 bases; unmatched bases: 11. The CDR3 is 15 residues long. The germline gives CDR1 MNHEY, CDR2 SVGAGI. CDR3 in DNA: TGTGCCAGCACCTTCGGGACAGGGAGAGGGTACGAGCAGTACTTC. This sequence encodes CASTFGTGRGYEQYF.

The rearrangement links TRBV9 to TRBJ2-7; 12 bases align to TRBD2. The CDR3 is made up of 16 amino acids. V gave up 3 bases and J gave up 0 bases; unmatched junction bases: 4. The germline V gene encodes CDR1 SGDLS and CDR2 YYNGEE. CDR3 sequence reads: CASSASTSGSSYEQYF. The CDR3 nucleotides read TGTGCCAGCAGCGCCTCGACTAGCGGGAGCTCCTACGAGCAGTACTTC.

V usage is TRBV4-1 and J usage is TRBJ1-2, with D perhaps TRBD1 (5 bases). Germline V lookup: CDR1 MGHRA, CDR2 YSYEKL. Trimming took off 1 base at V and 7 bases at J, with 13 bases between the two ends. This CDR3 contains 14 residues. The CDR3 is CASSQGGAGPGYTF. The CDR3 DNA follows: TGCGCCAGCAGCCAAGGGGGCGCGGGGCCTGGCTACACCTTC.

This clone was seen only a few times. This chain joins TRBV11-2 and TRBJ2-5; D might be TRBD1 (5 bases). The V gene's germline CDR1 is SGHAT and CDR2 FQNNGV. Trimming took 0 bases from V and 5 from J, leaving 10 bases between them. The CDR3 consists of 14 residues. CDR3 nucleotides: TGTGCCAGCAGCTTAGATAACCCAGGGGAGACCCAGTACTTC. Residues: CASSLDNPGETQYF.

The V and J genes are TRBV6-5 and TRBJ1-5; D unclear. CDR3 length: 13 residues. Germline V gives CDR1 MNHEY, CDR2 SVGAGI. Trimming left V 9 bases short and J 0 bases short, with 9 bases between. The chain's CDR3 is CASGRVSNQPQHF. The CDR3 bases are TGTGCCAGTGGGAGAGTTAGCAATCAGCCCCAGCATTTT.

This chain links TRBV15 with TRBJ1-2; 10 bases are a match to TRBD1. Germline V gene data show CDR1 as LNHNV and CDR2 as YYDKDF (reference sequence). Trimming at V came to 1 base and at J to 0 bases, leaving 2 bases not matched to a gene. The CDR3 extends over 16 amino acids. The chain's CDR3 is CATSRGTGGSNYGYTF. The CDR3, as DNA: TGTGCCACCAGCAGAGGGACAGGGGGTTCTAACTATGGCTACACCTTC.

This sequence joins TRBV11-2 and TRBJ2-2, with D possibly matching TRBD2 (6 bases). Trimming cost V 0 bases and J 7 bases, with 12 bases left between them. The germline V gene has CDR1 SGHAT and CDR2 FQNNGV. The CDR3 runs to 15 residues. CDR3 region: CASSLDRDSVGELFF. For the CDR3, the DNA is TGTGCCAGCAGCTTAGATAGGGACTCTGTCGGGGAGCTGTTTTTT.

The genes are TRBV27 and TRBJ2-7; TRBD2 matches 8 bases. The CDR3 is 13 amino acids. CDR1 is MNHEY and CDR2 is SMNVEV in the germline V gene (reference sequence). V dropped 5 bases and J dropped 3; count of bases not matched to a gene: 3. DNA of the CDR3: TGTGCCAGCAGTGCCCGGGGGGGCTACGAGCAGTACTTC. Translation: CASSARGGYEQYF.

The chain joins TRBV12-3 or TRBV12-4 to TRBJ2-7; 7 bases agree with TRBD1. The length of the CDR3 is 13 residues. With 2 bases clipped from V and 7 bases from J, the junction kept 5 bases outside the gene matches. In DNA, the CDR3 is TGTGCCAGCAGTTTAAGGTCCAGGGGGGAGCAGTACTTC. It yields the protein CASSLRSRGEQYF.

The rearrangement joins TRBV4-1 to TRBJ1-5; D may be TRBD1 (6 bases). Deletions cut 0 bases from V and 5 bases from J, with 11 bases between. In germline, CDR1 is MGHRA, CDR2 YSYEKL. The CDR3 sequence is 15 residues long. The CDR3 DNA is TGCGCCAGCAGCCAAGATATGACAGGCCATCAGCCCCAGCATTTT. Its protein is CASSQDMTGHQPQHF.

About this clone: Other DNA sequences in the sample encode the same CDR3. V usage is TRBV29-1 and J usage is TRBJ2-2; a weak D match, TRBD1 (6 bases). CDR1 SQVTM and CDR2 ANQGSEA come from the germline V gene. Trimming removed 6 bases at V and 2 bases at J, with 7 bases between. The CDR3 length is 12 residues. CDR3 amino acids: CSVQGNTGELFF. In nucleotides, the CDR3 is TGCAGCGTACAGGGAAACACCGGGGAGCTGTTTTTT.

In this sample, this clone turned up a few times. The J gene is TRBJ2-2, the V gene TRBV6-4, with D perhaps matching TRBD1 (6 bases). The ends were cut back, 6 bases at V and 3 bases at J, with 14 bases in the middle. Germline CDR1 is MRHNA and CDR2 is SNTAGT. This CDR3 is built from 15 residues. The CDR3 is CASSLGHHDTGELFF. The CDR3 bases are TGTGCCAGCAGCCTGGGACATCATGACACCGGGGAGCTGTTTTTT.

The CDR3 region is CASSPRSEQFF. The CDR3 DNA sequence: TGTGCCAGCTCACCCAGGTCAGAGCAGTTCTTC. The chain employs TRBV18 and TRBJ2-1; no clear D. Germline V gene lookup returns CDR1 KGHSH and CDR2 LQKENI. Trimming took off 3 bases at V and 10 bases at J, with 7 bases between the two ends. CDR3 length: 11 residues.

The rearrangement links TRBV6-1 to TRBJ2-2; D remains unclear. Trimming shortened V by 2 bases and J by 5 bases, and 12 bases separated the two germline ends. The germline V gene encodes CDR1 MNHNS and CDR2 SASEGT. The CDR3 loop spans 15 amino acids. Here the CDR3 reads CASSELGVGTGELFF. The CDR3 DNA sequence: TGTGCCAGCAGTGAACTTGGAGTCGGTACCGGGGAGCTGTTTTTT.

V usage is TRBV27 and J usage is TRBJ2-7, with 7 bases identical to TRBD2. The CDR3 length is 14 residues. Per the germline V gene, CDR1 is MNHEY and CDR2 is SMNVEV (reference sequence). The trim removed 6 bases at V and 2 bases at J, leaving 7 bases unmatched. Here the CDR3 DNA reads TGTGCCAGCAGAAACTACGGGACTACCTACGAGCAGTACTTC. As protein: CASRNYGTTYEQYF.

The V call is TRBV19, the J call TRBJ1-5; tentatively, D is TRBD1 (6 bases). The CDR3 covers 17 residues. From germline, CDR1 is LNHDA and CDR2 SQIVND (reference sequence). V lost 2 bases to trimming and J lost 7 bases, with 21 bases between them. The CDR3 DNA follows: TGTGCCAGTAGTATAATTTTTGGGGGGGCGGGGGACCAGCCCCAGCATTTT. It is translated as CASSIIFGGAGDQPQHF.